This is a list of T cell receptor beta chains from one sample in a study of graft-versus-host responses after intestinal transplantation. Their specific antigens are unknown. This table comes from immunoSEQ multiplex PCR, and its TCRdb copy is limited to in-frame clones, with some not included. The data show around 67,000 clones, roughly 90% seen once. This material consisted of unstimulated CD8+ T cells sorted from spleen or lymph node cells, taken before transplant. The receptors originated from a human donor who was the organ donor for an intestinal transplant. CDR3s include the opening cysteine and the closing phenylalanine or tryptophan. The order of the fields is clone size, CDR3 length, V gene, D gene, J gene, CDR3 protein, CDR3 DNA. The D gene is left open where the match is weak. Some rows have no size entry. The others give once, few or many, or a class for an expanded clone.

clone_size: .
cdr3_length: 14
v_call: TRBV10-3
d_call: TRBD1
j_call: TRBJ1-1
cdr3_aa: CASLTGGGNTEAFF
cdr3_nt: TGTGCCAGCTTAACAGGGGGCGGAAACACTGAAGCTTTCTTT

clone_size: .
cdr3_length: 14
v_call: TRBV6-5
d_call: .
j_call: TRBJ1-5
cdr3_aa: CASSSGYSNQPQHF
cdr3_nt: TGTGCCAGCAGTTCAGGGTATAGCAATCAGCCCCAGCATTTT

clone_size: .
cdr3_length: 15
v_call: TRBV6-1
d_call: .
j_call: TRBJ1-4
cdr3_aa: CASSDGAGINEKLFF
cdr3_nt: TGTGCCAGCAGTGATGGGGCAGGAATTAATGAAAAACTGTTTTTT

clone_size: .
cdr3_length: 15
v_call: TRBV5-1
d_call: .
j_call: TRBJ2-3
cdr3_aa: CASSLVADSTDTQYF
cdr3_nt: TGCGCCAGCAGCTTGGTCGCGGATAGCACAGATACGCAGTATTTT

clone_size: .
cdr3_length: 16
v_call: TRBV9
d_call: TRBD1
j_call: TRBJ2-5
cdr3_aa: CASSPRTGGPQETQYF
cdr3_nt: TGTGCCAGCAGCCCCCGGACAGGGGGCCCTCAAGAGACCCAGTACTTC

clone_size: .
cdr3_length: 17
v_call: TRBV28
d_call: TRBD1
j_call: TRBJ1-5
cdr3_aa: CASSLRGQGRSNQPQHF
cdr3_nt: TGTGCCAGCAGTTTGAGGGGACAGGGGAGGAGCAATCAGCCCCAGCATTTT

clone_size: .
cdr3_length: 12
v_call: TRBV15
d_call: TRBD1
j_call: TRBJ1-6
cdr3_aa: CAPVQGHSPLHF
cdr3_nt: TGTGCTCCGGTACAGGGGCATTCACCCCTCCACTTT

clone_size: .
cdr3_length: 16
v_call: TRBV5-6
d_call: TRBD2
j_call: TRBJ2-3
cdr3_aa: CASSLVPGGRADTQYF
cdr3_nt: TGTGCCAGCAGCTTGGTTCCGGGGGGGCGGGCAGATACGCAGTATTTT

clone_size: few
cdr3_length: 15
v_call: TRBV7-2
d_call: TRBD1
j_call: TRBJ1-2
cdr3_aa: CASSLGQGVFYGYTF
cdr3_nt: TGTGCCAGCAGCTTAGGACAGGGAGTTTTCTATGGCTACACCTTC

clone_size: once
cdr3_length: 15
v_call: TRBV6-5
d_call: .
j_call: TRBJ2-3
cdr3_aa: CASSYSAGGTDTQYF
cdr3_nt: TGTGCCAGCAGTTACTCCGCAGGGGGCACAGATACGCAGTATTTT

clone_size: .
cdr3_length: 15
v_call: TRBV25-1
d_call: .
j_call: TRBJ1-4
cdr3_aa: CASSSDVAGSEKLFF
cdr3_nt: TGTGCCAGCAGTAGCGACGTGGCGGGGAGCGAAAAACTGTTTTTT

clone_size: .
cdr3_length: 15
v_call: TRBV4-3
d_call: .
j_call: TRBJ1-4
cdr3_aa: CASSQDQGTNEKLFF
cdr3_nt: TGCGCCAGCAGCCAAGATCAGGGGACTAATGAAAAACTGTTTTTT

clone_size: .
cdr3_length: 15
v_call: TRBV27
d_call: TRBD2
j_call: TRBJ2-5
cdr3_aa: CASIQTSGASGTQYF
cdr3_nt: TGTGCCAGCATCCAGACTAGCGGAGCCTCCGGGACCCAGTACTTC

clone_size: few
cdr3_length: 15
v_call: TRBV7-2
d_call: .
j_call: TRBJ1-3
cdr3_aa: CASSLIAGSGNTIYF
cdr3_nt: TGTGCCAGCAGCTTGATTGCAGGATCCGGAAACACCATATATTTT

clone_size: .
cdr3_length: 15
v_call: TRBV27
d_call: TRBD1
j_call: TRBJ1-1
cdr3_aa: CASSLTGGRSTEAFF
cdr3_nt: TGTGCCAGCAGTCTTACAGGGGGCAGGAGCACTGAAGCTTTCTTT

clone_size: .
cdr3_length: 15
v_call: TRBV7-6
d_call: .
j_call: TRBJ2-2
cdr3_aa: CASSSGDSSTGELFF
cdr3_nt: TGTGCCAGCAGCTCGGGGGACTCTTCCACCGGGGAGCTGTTTTTT

clone_size: few
cdr3_length: 14
v_call: TRBV19
d_call: .
j_call: TRBJ1-2
cdr3_aa: CASTPDRTNYGYTF
cdr3_nt: TGTGCCAGTACCCCGGACAGAACTAACTATGGCTACACCTTC

clone_size: .
cdr3_length: 22
v_call: TRBV5-1
d_call: .
j_call: TRBJ2-6
cdr3_aa: CASSLASVPRVNPSSGANVLTF
cdr3_nt: TGCGCCAGCAGCTTGGCCTCAGTTCCCAGGGTAAACCCGAGCTCTGGGGCCAACGTCCTGACTTTC

clone_size: .
cdr3_length: 16
v_call: TRBV4-1
d_call: TRBD1
j_call: TRBJ2-3
cdr3_aa: CASSQAGTGVTDTQYF
cdr3_nt: TGCGCCAGCAGCCAAGCCGGGACAGGGGTGACAGATACGCAGTATTTT

clone_size: .
cdr3_length: 16
v_call: TRBV5-6
d_call: .
j_call: TRBJ1-6
cdr3_aa: CASSQTGSSYNSPLHF
cdr3_nt: TGTGCCAGCAGCCAAACGGGGAGCTCCTATAATTCACCCCTCCACTTT

clone_size: .
cdr3_length: 16
v_call: TRBV5-5
d_call: TRBD2
j_call: TRBJ2-1
cdr3_aa: CASSSERLAWGGEQFF
cdr3_nt: TGTGCCAGCAGCTCCGAAAGACTAGCATGGGGTGGAGAGCAGTTCTTC

clone_size: .
cdr3_length: 15
v_call: TRBV7-8
d_call: TRBD1
j_call: TRBJ1-5
cdr3_aa: CASSLFRGRDQPQHF
cdr3_nt: TGTGCCAGCAGCTTATTCAGGGGGCGGGATCAGCCCCAGCATTTT

clone_size: .
cdr3_length: 15
v_call: TRBV7-3
d_call: TRBD1
j_call: TRBJ2-5
cdr3_aa: CASSPTGQGGETQYF
cdr3_nt: TGTGCCAGCAGCCCGACGGGACAGGGGGGGGAGACCCAGTACTTC

clone_size: .
cdr3_length: 16
v_call: TRBV7-2
d_call: TRBD1
j_call: TRBJ1-5
cdr3_aa: CASSSGWTGSNQPQHF
cdr3_nt: TGTGCCAGCAGCTCCGGGTGGACAGGTAGTAATCAGCCCCAGCATTTT

clone_size: .
cdr3_length: 15
v_call: TRBV9
d_call: TRBD2
j_call: TRBJ2-2
cdr3_aa: CASSVTGTSPGELFF
cdr3_nt: TGTGCCAGCAGCGTTACCGGGACTAGCCCCGGGGAGCTGTTTTTT

clone_size: .
cdr3_length: 16
v_call: TRBV15
d_call: .
j_call: TRBJ1-2
cdr3_aa: CATSRDRRDWNYGYTF
cdr3_nt: TGTGCCACCAGCAGAGATCGGAGGGATTGGAACTATGGCTACACCTTC

clone_size: .
cdr3_length: 15
v_call: TRBV7-8
d_call: .
j_call: TRBJ1-6
cdr3_aa: CASSDLGQGASPLHF
cdr3_nt: TGTGCCAGCAGCGACTTGGGGCAGGGCGCTTCACCCCTCCACTTT

clone_size: .
cdr3_length: 10
v_call: TRBV29-1
d_call: .
j_call: TRBJ1-1
cdr3_aa: CSVEDTEAFF
cdr3_nt: TGCAGCGTGGAGGACACTGAAGCTTTCTTT

clone_size: .
cdr3_length: 16
v_call: TRBV7-9
d_call: .
j_call: TRBJ2-1
cdr3_aa: CASSPGGASSYNEQFF
cdr3_nt: TGTGCCAGCAGTCCCGGGGGAGCCAGCTCCTACAATGAGCAGTTCTTC

clone_size: few
cdr3_length: 14
v_call: TRBV19
d_call: .
j_call: TRBJ2-2
cdr3_aa: CASKTLQDTGELFF
cdr3_nt: TGTGCCAGTAAAACCCTACAGGACACCGGGGAGCTGTTTTTT

clone_size: .
cdr3_length: 13
v_call: TRBV4-1
d_call: TRBD1
j_call: TRBJ1-1
cdr3_aa: CASSVQGATEAFF
cdr3_nt: TGCGCCAGCAGCGTTCAGGGGGCCACTGAAGCTTTCTTT

clone_size: .
cdr3_length: 14
v_call: TRBV28
d_call: TRBD1
j_call: TRBJ2-1
cdr3_aa: CASSPDRGSNEQFF
cdr3_nt: TGTGCCAGCAGCCCGGACAGGGGGTCCAATGAGCAGTTCTTC

clone_size: .
cdr3_length: 17
v_call: TRBV4-2
d_call: TRBD2
j_call: TRBJ2-5
cdr3_aa: CASSQWTRGGPGETQYF
cdr3_nt: TGTGCCAGCAGCCAATGGACTCGGGGGGGCCCGGGAGAGACCCAGTACTTC